The 25 T cell receptor beta chains below come from one sample, sequenced in a study of regulatory T cells in long-lasting Graves disease. Stated time point: newly diagnosed GD, antithyroid drugs for less than 3 months. From PBMCs, RNA was extracted and then used to make the TCR library. Through Arm-PCR of CDR3 regions and iRepertoire HTBI primers, TCR beta libraries were built. TCRdb re-analysed the multiplex PCR reads in MiXCR, keeping a single row per CDR3 protein. The sample lists around 400,000 distinct CDR3 sequences, roughly 16% occurring once. The sequencing here drew on peripheral blood mononuclear cells (PBMCs), taken at new diagnosis, from a patient treated with antithyroid drugs. These receptors were obtained from a female donor with Graves disease.

This clonotype was counted many times. The V and J genes are TRBV20-1 and TRBJ2-7; D remains ambiguous. Germline V gene data show CDR1 as DFQATT and CDR2 as SNEGSKA (reference sequence). The V end lost 5 bases, the J end lost 0 bases, and 8 bases lay between the germline ends. The CDR3 length is 12 residues. CDR3 nucleotides: TGCAGTGCTGGACCGAGCTCCTACGAGCAGTACTTC. It is translated as CSAGPSSYEQYF.

In its sample, this clonotype was seen many times. The J gene is TRBJ2-1, the V gene TRBV7-2; D might be TRBD1 or TRBD2, each matching 6 bases. CDR1 is SGHTA, CDR2 FQGNSA, per germline. The CDR3 loop spans 22 amino acids. The V end lost 4 bases, the J end lost 10 bases, and 41 bases lay between the germline ends. Here the CDR3 DNA reads TGTGCCAGCAGCTCCGGGGGTGGGGGGCGTGCGTTCGAGTCCTATAGTAGGTTGGAGCAGTTCTTC. It is translated as CASSSGGGGRAFESYSRLEQFF.

In this sample, this clonotype turned up many times. The chain uses TRBV10-1 and TRBJ2-5; tentatively, D is TRBD2 (5 bases). There are 14 residues in the CDR3. The V end was cut by 3 bases, the J end by 2 bases, with 10 bases between. In germline, CDR1 is WNHNN, CDR2 SYGVQD (reference sequence). The CDR3 sequence: CASSEGGRQETQYF. For the CDR3, the DNA is TGCGCCAGCAGTGAAGGAGGCAGACAAGAGACCCAGTACTTC.

This clonotype was counted many times. The J gene is TRBJ1-2, the V gene TRBV27; a possible D gene is TRBD1 (6 bases). Germline values: CDR1 MNHEY, CDR2 SMNVEV (reference sequence). The CDR3 spans 17 residues. V was cut by 3 bases and J by 6 bases, with 23 bases left in between. This chain's CDR3 is CASSFAGGGIGKNGYTF. CDR3 bases: TGTGCCAGCAGTTTTGCCGGGGGCGGAATCGGGAAAAATGGCTACACCTTC.

V is TRBV2 and J is TRBJ2-1; 11 bases agree with TRBD1. CDR3 size: 16 residues. The J segment lost 8 bases and the V segment lost 3 bases, leaving 9 bases of the junction unmatched. From germline, CDR1 is SNHLY and CDR2 FYNNEI. CDR3 loop: CASSDIGDRGSDEQFF. CDR3 in DNA: TGTGCCAGCAGTGACATAGGGGACAGGGGGTCCGATGAGCAGTTCTTC.

The table lists this clonotype with many counts. V gene TRBV20-1 combines with J gene TRBJ2-7, with TRBD2 as a possible D gene (7 bases). The germline V gene has CDR1 DFQATT and CDR2 SNEGSKA (reference sequence). The CDR3 runs to 16 residues. The V gene lost 0 bases and the J gene lost 4 bases, with 19 bases spanning the gap. The CDR3 nucleotides are TGCAGTGCTAGAGATGTTTCGCGGGGGCGAGTTTACGAGCAGTACTTC. It specifies CSARDVSRGRVYEQYF.

This clonotype has a handful of counts. The rearrangement joins TRBV4-3 to TRBJ1-1, with TRBD1 as a possible D gene (6 bases). Trimming removed 3 bases at V and 4 bases at J, with 12 bases between. CDR3 size: 14 residues. Germline V gene sequence: CDR1 LGHNA, CDR2 YSLEER. The chain's CDR3 is CASSHPGESTEAFF. DNA for the CDR3: TGCGCCAGCAGCCATCCAGGGGAGAGCACTGAAGCTTTCTTT.

The table lists this clonotype with a few counts. The chain has TRBV27 and TRBJ2-6; D gene uncertain. This CDR3 is built from 13 residues. Germline V gene data show CDR1 as MNHEY and CDR2 as SMNVEV (reference sequence). Trimming took off 7 bases at V and 2 bases at J, with 6 bases between the two ends. The CDR3 DNA follows: TGTGCCAGCAAACCCGCTGGGGCCAACGTCCTGACTTTC. It codes for CASKPAGANVLTF.

In its sample, this clonotype was seen many times. The rearrangement joins TRBV30 to TRBJ1-3; no firm D call. Germline assignment: CDR1 GTSNPN and CDR2 SVGIG (reference sequence). Trimming left V 1 base short and J 2 bases short, with 6 bases between. The CDR3 consists of 13 residues. CDR3 residues: CAWSGAAGNTIYF. DNA of the CDR3: TGTGCCTGGAGTGGGGCGGCTGGAAACACCATATATTTT.

This chain joins TRBV19 and TRBJ2-4; the D is unclear. V shed 4 bases and J shed 4 bases, with 11 bases lying between them. This CDR3 has 14 residues. CDR1 LNHDA and CDR2 SQIVND come from the germline V gene (reference sequence). CDR3 sequence reads: CASSRARSKNIQYF. As DNA, the CDR3 is TGTGCCAGTAGTAGGGCAAGATCAAAAAACATTCAGTACTTC.

In its sample, this clonotype was seen a few times. The chain uses TRBV6-2 or TRBV6-3 and TRBJ2-1; TRBD2 matches at 10 bases. The V gene end was trimmed by 5 bases and the J gene end by 1 base; junction bases not matched to a gene: 8. The CDR3 contains 17 residues. CDR1 and CDR2 (germline): MNHEY, SVGEGT. CDR3 sequence reads: CASSPHLAGVSYNEQFF. The CDR3 coding sequence is TGTGCCAGCAGTCCTCATCTAGCGGGAGTTTCCTACAATGAGCAGTTCTTC.

This clonotype has at least ten counts. The chain joins TRBV9 to TRBJ2-7; TRBD2 aligns across 9 bases. V was clipped by 4 bases and J by 6 bases; unmatched bases: 11. CDR1 SGDLS and CDR2 YYNGEE come from the germline V gene. The CDR3 contains 15 residues. This CDR3 reads CASSQIPSGMGEQYF. Here the CDR3 DNA reads TGTGCCAGCAGCCAGATCCCTAGCGGGATGGGCGAGCAGTACTTC. The whole variable domain, remainder taken from reference TRBV9 and TRBJ2-7, is DSGVTQTPKHLITATGQRVTLRCSPRSGDLSVYWYQQSLDQGLQFLIQYYNGEERAKGNILERFSAQQFPDLHSELNLSSLELGDSALYFCASSQIPSGMGEQYFGPGTRLTVT.

This clonotype has ten or more counts. The chain couples TRBV10-3 to TRBJ1-2; D gene uncertain. Trimming removed 6 bases from V and 2 bases from J, with 10 bases in between. The germline V gene encodes CDR1 ENHRY and CDR2 SYGVKD. The CDR3 contains 13 residues. For the CDR3, the DNA is TGTGCCATCAGAGAAGACATCAACTATGGCTACACCTTC. This translates into CAIREDINYGYTF.

V and J are TRBV25-1 and TRBJ2-2; D is perhaps TRBD2 (5 bases). CDR1 and CDR2 from the germline V gene are MGHDK and SYGVNS. This CDR3 spans 14 amino acids. Trimming stripped 1 base from V and 11 bases from J, with 14 bases between. The CDR3 is CASSESMGSSELFF. The DNA of the CDR3 is TGTGCCAGCAGTGAATCAATGGGGAGCTCAGAGCTGTTTTTT.

About this clonotype: A much bigger clone sits one base away, suggesting this may be a read error. This chain links TRBV7-8 with TRBJ1-5; no clear D. Germline V gene lookup returns CDR1 SGHVS and CDR2 FQNEAQ. The CDR3 runs to 16 residues. V dropped 4 bases and J dropped 0 bases, with 13 bases sitting between them. CDR3 residues: CASSSAVRPSNQPQHF. CDR3 DNA: TGTGCCAGCAGCTCAGCGGTTCGGCCTAGCAATCAGCCCCAGCATTTT.

This clonotype was found many times. The chain links TRBV25-1 to TRBJ2-1; 7 positions agree with TRBD2. Germline V gene lookup returns CDR1 MGHDK and CDR2 SYGVNS. The CDR3 totals 16 residues. V lost 4 bases and J lost 0; bases outside the gene matches: 6. Here the CDR3 reads CASSVSAGVSYNEQFF. In DNA, the CDR3 is TGTGCCAGCAGTGTCTCGGCGGGAGTCTCCTACAATGAGCAGTTCTTC.

This clonotype was recorded many times. This rearrangement joins TRBV20-1 to TRBJ2-7; the D gene is possibly TRBD1 (6 bases). Germline V lookup: CDR1 DFQATT, CDR2 SNEGSKA (reference sequence). Trimming removed 7 bases at V and 5 bases at J, with 12 bases between. The CDR3 has 11 amino acids. The CDR3, as DNA: TGCAGTGGGCAGGGACAAGACGAGCAGTACTTC. Protein sequence: CSGQGQDEQYF.

This clonotype appeared many times. This rearrangement joins TRBV9 to TRBJ1-6; D gene uncertain. CDR1 and CDR2 (germline): SGDLS, YYNGEE. CDR3 length: 14 residues. The V and J ends lost 0 bases and 10 bases respectively, with 11 bases between them. As DNA, the CDR3 is TGTGCCAGCAGCGTAGGGCTCGAAGCCTCACCCCTCCACTTT. It specifies CASSVGLEASPLHF.

This chain links TRBV2 with TRBJ2-7, with 7 bases matching TRBD2. Germline trimming cut 6 bases from V and 2 bases from J; bases unmatched to any gene: 10. The CDR3 runs to 15 residues. The V gene's germline CDR1 is SNHLY and CDR2 FYNNEI. CDR3 in DNA: TGTGCCAGCAGCCAAACTAGCGCACGGGCCTACGAGCAGTACTTC. Its translation is CASSQTSARAYEQYF. Looking up the rest from reference TRBV2 and TRBJ2-7 gives the full variable domain: EPEVTQTPSHQVTQMGQEVILRCVPISNHLYFYWYRQILGQKVEFLVSFYNNEISEKSEIFDDQFSVERPDGSNFTLKIRSTKLEDSAMYFCASSQTSARAYEQYFGPGTRLTVT.

This clonotype was seen ten or more times. The CDR3 sequence: CASSPQVANTDTQYF. Here the CDR3 DNA reads TGTGCCAGCTCACCACAGGTAGCGAACACAGATACGCAGTATTTT. This chain uses TRBV18 with TRBJ2-3; D perhaps matches TRBD2 (5 bases). This CDR3 has 15 residues. CDR1 and CDR2 from the germline V gene are KGHSH and LQKENI. V was trimmed by 1 base and J by 2 bases, leaving 10 bases between them. Looking up the rest from reference TRBV18 and TRBJ2-3 gives the full variable domain: NAGVMQNPRHLVRRRGQEARLRCSPMKGHSHVYWYRQLPEEGLKFMVYLQKENIIDESGMPKERFSAEFPKEGPSILRIQQVVRGDSAAYFCASSPQVANTDTQYFGPGTRLTVL.

This clonotype was counted many times. The gene calls are TRBV20-1 and TRBJ2-1, with TRBD2 as a possible D gene (6 bases). CDR3 length: 19 amino acids. V shed 5 bases and J shed 6 bases, with 32 bases lying between them. CDR1 DFQATT and CDR2 SNEGSKA come from the germline V gene (reference sequence). In DNA, the CDR3 is TGCAGTGCTGGGTATCCCTATCGGGCCCGCGGGCGGGAAGGCAATGAGCAGTTCTTC. It specifies CSAGYPYRARGREGNEQFF.

This clonotype has a count of ten or more. The rearrangement links TRBV9 to TRBJ2-1; D unclear. V lost 0 bases and J lost 4, with 11 bases in between. Germline V gene sequence: CDR1 SGDLS, CDR2 YYNGEE. CDR3 size: 15 residues. This CDR3 reads CASSVGASSYNEQFF. The DNA of the CDR3 is TGTGCCAGCAGCGTAGGGGCTTCCTCTTACAATGAGCAGTTCTTC.

On this clonotype itself: This sequence may be a read error, since a much larger clone differs from it by one base. As the CDR3 is not closed by the conserved phenylalanine or tryptophan, this likely results from a read error. This chain joins TRBV20-1 and TRBJ2-6, with D perhaps TRBD1 (6 bases). From germline, CDR1 is DFQATT and CDR2 SNEGSKA (reference sequence). There are 14 residues in the CDR3. The DNA for the CDR3 is TGCAGCGCCTACAGGGTGGATGAAGCCAACGTCCTGACTTCC. The encoded protein is CSAYRVDEANVLTS.

This clonotype was counted ten times or more. This chain uses TRBV12-5 with TRBJ2-7; 7 bases align to TRBD1. The CDR3 consists of 17 residues. Germline values: CDR1 LGHNT, CDR2 FRNRAP. Trimming removed 0 bases from V and 2 bases from J; junction bases left unmatched: 10. As DNA, the CDR3 is TGTGCTAGTGGTTTGGTAATCCCGGGACAGTCAACCTACGAGCAGTACTTC. Protein: CASGLVIPGQSTYEQYF.

This clonotype has a handful of counts. Sequence at one end of the junction differs from germline and may be a read error. This rearrangement joins TRBV27 to TRBJ2-1; 12 positions agree with TRBD1. Germline CDR1 and CDR2: MNHEY and SMNVEV (reference sequence). The CDR3 sequence is 14 residues long. CDR3 sequence reads: CASSSGTGGIIGSF. CDR3 nucleotide sequence: TGTGCCAGCAGTTCCGGGACAGGGGGCATCATCGGGTCCTTC.